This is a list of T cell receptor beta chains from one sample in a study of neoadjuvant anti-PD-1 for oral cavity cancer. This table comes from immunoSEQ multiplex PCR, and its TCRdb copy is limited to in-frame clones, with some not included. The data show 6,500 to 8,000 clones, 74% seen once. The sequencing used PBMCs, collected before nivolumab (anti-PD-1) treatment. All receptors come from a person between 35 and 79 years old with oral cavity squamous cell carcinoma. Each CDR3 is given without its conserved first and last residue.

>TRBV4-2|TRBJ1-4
ASSQEEGQGHEKLF
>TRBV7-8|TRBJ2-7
ASSLDTGTYYEQY
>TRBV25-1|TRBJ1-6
ASSAIYNSPLH
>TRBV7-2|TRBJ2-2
ASSLDLSWAGELF
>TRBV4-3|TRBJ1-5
ASSQDRGSHQPQH
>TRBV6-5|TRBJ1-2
ASKGQAYGYT
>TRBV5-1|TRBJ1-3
ASSPGTGGNTIY
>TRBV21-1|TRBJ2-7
ASSKTRQKQY
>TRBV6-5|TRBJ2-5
ASSYMGRQETQY
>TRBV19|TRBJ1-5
ASSILGGNQPQH
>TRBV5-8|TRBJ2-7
ASRDGQGGVYEQY
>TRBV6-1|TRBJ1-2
ASSDSADNYGYT
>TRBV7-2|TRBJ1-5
ASSLVVNQPQH
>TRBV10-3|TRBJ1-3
AIMTDKSGNTIY
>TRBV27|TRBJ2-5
ASSSLRGGRETQY
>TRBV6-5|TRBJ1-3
ASSYRGGNTIY
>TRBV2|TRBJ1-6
ASIPGQYNSPLH
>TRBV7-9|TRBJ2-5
ASSLRQGVGETQY
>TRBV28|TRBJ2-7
ASSLGLALEQY
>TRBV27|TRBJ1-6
ASTQGQGNSPLH
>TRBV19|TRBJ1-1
ASSMAWSTEAF
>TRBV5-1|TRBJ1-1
ASSLSGEMNTEAF
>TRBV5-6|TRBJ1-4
ASSLSGQGYEKLF
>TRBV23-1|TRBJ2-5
ASSWTLGRGRFGETQY
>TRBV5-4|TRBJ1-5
ASSLAGSNQPQH
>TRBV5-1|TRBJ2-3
ASSLEQGSVDTQY
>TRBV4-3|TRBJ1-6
ASSQTTGDYSPLH
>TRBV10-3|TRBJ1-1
AIRTGANTEAF
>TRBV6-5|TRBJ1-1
ASSQSWTEAF
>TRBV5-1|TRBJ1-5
ASSFEGNQPQH
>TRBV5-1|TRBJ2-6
ASSLVTGDLSGANVLT
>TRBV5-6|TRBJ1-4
ASSLRGFSEKLF
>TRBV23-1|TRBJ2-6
ASSQSTQGASSGANVLT
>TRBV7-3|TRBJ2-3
ASSLVKGPDTQY
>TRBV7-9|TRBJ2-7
ASSPQSSYEQY
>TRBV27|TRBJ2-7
ASSSPRQGGIYEQY
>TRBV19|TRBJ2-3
ASNQGLEALTDTQY
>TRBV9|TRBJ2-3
ASSVVGASDTQY
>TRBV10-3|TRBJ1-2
AISEWTGVNYGYT
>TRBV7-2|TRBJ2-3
ASSRSGGAVDTQY
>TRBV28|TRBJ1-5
ASSSYETGSNQPQH
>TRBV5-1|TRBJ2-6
ASSSPTSQGLNSGANVLT
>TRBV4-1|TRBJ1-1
ASSQGPGVGAF
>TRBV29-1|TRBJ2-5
SVDRGQGVQTQY
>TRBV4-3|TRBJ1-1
ASSQEAVGNTEAF
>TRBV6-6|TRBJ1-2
ASVGGGPQGGYT
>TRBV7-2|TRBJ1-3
ASSVGTGRSSGNTIY
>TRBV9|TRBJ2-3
ASSVRQGTNTDTQY
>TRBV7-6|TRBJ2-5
ASSSPGQGSTQY
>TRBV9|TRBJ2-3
ASSVGTGSTDTQY
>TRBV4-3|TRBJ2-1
ASSQVGTSGGAGNEQF
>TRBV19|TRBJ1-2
ASSVDRGAGYT
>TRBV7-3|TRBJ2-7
ASSQGLAGSSYEQY
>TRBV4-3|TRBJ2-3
ASSTLAGYTDTQY
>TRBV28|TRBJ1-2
ASSFPDGNYGYT
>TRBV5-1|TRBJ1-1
ASSLGRLMNTEAF
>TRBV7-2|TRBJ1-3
ASSPQGGQWNSRNTIY
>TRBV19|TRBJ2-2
ASSMRLAQTHTGELF
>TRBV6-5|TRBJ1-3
ASTRGAGNTIY